This T cell receptor beta chain was sequenced in a study of cytomegalovirus exposure and HLA in healthy donors. Findings and limits, study-wide: Follow-up analysis found HLA locus-dependent TCR association rates, highest for DRB1 and lowest for HLA-C. In an earlier analysis, productive rearrangement rates for most beta V segments clustered near 87% or 30%. The study dropped some indistinguishable V segments, TRBV6-2 and TRBV6-3 among them.

The PCR made use of 60 Vbeta and 13 Jbeta primers. This table comes from immunoSEQ multiplex PCR, and its TCRdb copy is limited to in-frame clones, with some not included. The table shows about 190,000 clones, with roughly 86% occurring only once. This clone was seen only a few times. Its antigen remains unknown. V lost 4 bases and J lost 1; bases outside the gene matches: 6. The CDR3 runs 17 residues. The germline V gene encodes CDR1 LGHNA and CDR2 YSLEER. The chain has TRBV4-3 and TRBJ2-5, with TRBD2 identical over 13 bases. The sequenced sample consisted of PBMCs. This receptor was taken from a man aged 35-49 years in good health and CMV-seropositive. CDR3 sequence: CASSPQTSGRPQETQYF. The CDR3 DNA is TGCGCCAGCAGCCCCCAGACTAGCGGGAGGCCCCAAGAGACCCAGTACTTC.